The rows below give T cell receptor beta chains drawn from one sample of a study of shared clonotypes between healthy human individuals. Here immunoSEQ multiplex PCR was the method, and the copy in TCRdb shows in-frame clones only, minus some. The top ten hold roughly 0.36% of the sample, which has some 2.4 million clones, 80% to 95% seen once. Sequencing was performed on naive CD4+ T cells from PBMCs. These receptors were obtained from a man between 18 and 29 years old in good health. Some clones in this sample may be carry-over from other donors' samples. Each CDR3 is given with its conserved first and last residue. A D gene is named only where the DNA matches it firmly. A clone size is listed for some rows: how often the clone was seen (once, few, many), or a class if it is expanded.

d_call	v_call	clone_size	j_call	cdr3_aa	cdr3_nt
.	TRBV6-1	.	TRBJ2-7	CASSNGQREYF	TGTGCCAGCAGTAATGGACAGAGGGAGTACTTC
TRBD1	TRBV27	.	TRBJ2-7	CASSLWDRDGEQYF	TGTGCCAGCAGTTTATGGGACAGGGATGGCGAGCAGTACTTC
.	TRBV5-1	.	TRBJ2-7	CASSLDRARYEQYF	TGCGCCAGCAGCTTGGACAGGGCAAGATACGAGCAGTACTTC
.	TRBV5-6	.	TRBJ2-1	CASSAKRGYNEQFF	TGTGCCAGCAGCGCAAAGCGCGGTTACAATGAGCAGTTCTTC
TRBD2	TRBV29-1	.	TRBJ2-7	CSGPGLPLAGGFYEQYF	TGCAGCGGGCCGGGCCTGCCCCTAGCGGGAGGTTTCTACGAGCAGTACTTC
.	TRBV19	.	TRBJ1-1	CASTLDRWDTEAFF	TGTGCCAGTACCCTTGACAGGTGGGACACTGAAGCTTTCTTT
.	TRBV6-5	.	TRBJ1-1	CASSYSPANTEAFF	TGTGCCAGCAGTTACTCGCCCGCGAACACTGAAGCTTTCTTT
TRBD1	TRBV6-1	.	TRBJ2-1	CASSAYWGTGVYEQFF	TGTGCCAGCAGTGCCTATTGGGGGACAGGGGTGTATGAGCAGTTCTTC
TRBD1	TRBV9	.	TRBJ2-2	CASSASRGHPGELFF	TGTGCCAGCAGCGCTAGCAGGGGGCATCCCGGGGAGCTGTTTTTT
.	TRBV20-1	.	TRBJ2-3	CSASRGDTQYF	TGCAGTGCTAGTCGTGGAGATACGCAGTATTTT
.	TRBV12-5	once	TRBJ1-3	CASGLRGVSGNTIYF	TGTGCTAGTGGTTTGCGAGGGGTCTCTGGAAACACCATATATTTT
TRBD2	TRBV7-8	.	TRBJ2-3	CASSPLAGAGTDTQYF	TGTGCCAGCAGCCCCCTAGCGGGGGCCGGCACAGATACGCAGTATTTT
TRBD1	TRBV7-9	.	TRBJ2-7	CASSLADGTAPRGHEQYF	TGTGCCAGCAGCTTAGCGGACGGGACAGCCCCTAGGGGCCACGAGCAGTACTTC
.	TRBV6-6	.	TRBJ2-7	CASTQWGPYEQYF	TGTGCCAGCACCCAATGGGGACCGTACGAGCAGTACTTC
TRBD2	TRBV4-3	.	TRBJ2-7	CASSQGTSGTYEQYF	TGCGCCAGCAGCCAAGGGACTAGCGGGACCTACGAGCAGTACTTC
.	TRBV20-1	once	TRBJ2-1	CSAFWASGILF	.
TRBD1	TRBV4-3	.	TRBJ2-7	CASSQDLRQGVREQYF	TGCGCCAGCAGCCAAGATCTACGACAGGGCGTGCGGGAGCAGTACTTC
.	TRBV7-9	once	TRBJ2-1	CASSLLGIGQFF	TGTGCCAGCAGCTTACTAGGGATTGGGCAGTTCTTC
TRBD1	TRBV5-4	.	TRBJ1-1	CASRPGQGSNTEAFF	TGTGCCAGCAGGCCGGGACAGGGGTCGAACACTGAAGCTTTCTTT